This T cell receptor beta chain was retrieved from a study of beta chain features in type 1 diabetes. The CDR3 loop spans 14 amino acids. Germline-derived CDR1 and CDR2 are SGHVS and FNYEAQ. V gave up 4 bases and J gave up 4 bases; unmatched junction bases: 3. Only a few counts were recorded for this clone. cDNA synthesis used the whole RNA isolate, giving expressed TCRB sequences. Each sample of naive, central memory or regulatory T cells had, on average, about 3.57 million reads. Repertoires were generated with immunoSEQ multiplex PCR, while TCRdb's copy carries only in-frame clones and drops some. The top ten hold 1% of the sample, which has around 290,000 clones, about 8% seen once.

The rearrangement joins TRBV7-6 to TRBJ2-5, with 10 nucleotides matching TRBD1. Sequencing was carried out using central memory CD4+ T cells from blood. The receptor comes from a woman younger than 35 in good health. The DNA of the CDR3 is TGTGCCAGCAGCTCTCGGACAGGGGGAGAGACCCAGTACTTC. The encoded protein is CASSSRTGGETQYF.